Listed below are T cell receptor beta chains from one sample, sequenced in a study of T cells after yellow fever vaccination. TCRdb re-derived calls from the 5' RACE reads in MiXCR, one entry per CDR3 protein. Of some 560,000 distinct CDR3 sequences listed, 17% are singletons. Source: PBMCs, taken about 5 days after the first yellow fever vaccination. The receptors derive from a man aged 18 to 30 who received the YFV17D yellow fever vaccine. The CDR3 runs from the conserved cysteine through the conserved F or W. The D gene is left open where the match is weak. The listing skips clone size in some rows; elsewhere it reads once, few, many or a size class.

J: TRBJ2-2; V: TRBV7-9; D: NA; size: NA; DNA: TGTGCCAGCATACTGCCTCCCGGGGAGCTGTTTTTT; CDR3: CASILPPGELFF
J: TRBJ1-5; V: TRBV12-3/TRBV12-4; D: NA; size: NA; DNA: TGTGCCAGCAGTTCGAGCACCAAGAATCAGCCCCAGCATTTT; CDR3: CASSSSTKNQPQHF
J: TRBJ1-5; V: TRBV12-3/TRBV12-4; D: NA; size: few; DNA: TGTGCCAGCAGTTTAAGGGTAATTCAGCCCCAGCATTTT; CDR3: CASSLRVIQPQHF
J: TRBJ1-5; V: TRBV6-1; D: NA; size: few; DNA: TGTGCCAGCAGTGGGACATCCAAGGGGAACCAGCCCCAGCATTTT; CDR3: CASSGTSKGNQPQHF
J: TRBJ2-6; V: TRBV7-9; D: NA; size: few; DNA: TGTGCCAGCAGCCCCGTCCTGTTCTCTGGGGCCAACGTCCTGACTTTC; CDR3: CASSPVLFSGANVLTF
J: TRBJ2-5; V: TRBV20-1; D: TRBD1; size: once; DNA: TGCAGTGCTAGGAGCCCCCGGGACAGGGGAGAGACCCAGTACTTC; CDR3: CSARSPRDRGETQYF
J: TRBJ2-3; V: TRBV5-4; D: NA; size: NA; DNA: TGTGCCAGCAGCTTGAAGAAAGGGGGCACAGATACGCAGTATTTT; CDR3: CASSLKKGGTDTQYF
J: TRBJ2-1; V: TRBV5-5; D: NA; size: many; DNA: TGTGCCAGCAGCTTGTCCGTGGGGAATGAGCAGTTCTTC; CDR3: CASSLSVGNEQFF
J: TRBJ1-1; V: TRBV11-2; D: NA; size: many; DNA: TGTGCCAGCAGCTCGGTCCTTACCCCTGAAGCTTTCTTT; CDR3: CASSSVLTPEAFF
J: TRBJ2-3; V: TRBV5-1; D: NA; size: few; DNA: TGCGCCAGCAGCTTGTTGAGGGTGACAGATACGCAGTATTTT; CDR3: CASSLLRVTDTQYF
J: TRBJ1-2; V: TRBV24-1; D: NA; size: few; DNA: TGTGCCACCAGTGATTCGAGTTATGGCTACACCTTC; CDR3: CATSDSSYGYTF
J: TRBJ2-1; V: TRBV5-4; D: NA; size: NA; DNA: TGTGCCAGCAGCTGGGGAGTAGTCGGGGAGCAGTTCTTC; CDR3: CASSWGVVGEQFF
J: TRBJ2-4; V: TRBV6-2/TRBV6-3; D: TRBD2; size: NA; DNA: TGTGCCAGCAGTTATCTTGGACTAGCGGGGGCAGATCGAAACATTCAGTACTTC; CDR3: CASSYLGLAGADRNIQYF
J: TRBJ2-5; V: TRBV12-3/TRBV12-4; D: NA; size: few; DNA: TGTGCCAGCAGCCGGAGGTTAGGAGGGGAGACCCAGTACTTC; CDR3: CASSRRLGGETQYF
J: TRBJ2-7; V: TRBV5-1; D: NA; size: few; DNA: TGCGCCAGCAGCCCCGTCGGGAGTCAGCCGGCCTACGAGCAGTACTTC; CDR3: CASSPVGSQPAYEQYF
J: TRBJ1-5; V: TRBV6-5; D: NA; size: few; DNA: TGTGCCAGCAGTTTGATCGGGGGCACTGGGCCCCAGCATTTT; CDR3: CASSLIGGTGPQHF
J: TRBJ2-5; V: TRBV5-4; D: NA; size: NA; DNA: TGTGCCAGCAGCTTGTTTCCGCAATCAGAGACCCAGTACTTC; CDR3: CASSLFPQSETQYF
J: TRBJ2-7; V: TRBV30; D: TRBD1; size: NA; DNA: TGTGCCTGTCATCCACAGGGGAGCTCCTACGAGCAGTACTTC; CDR3: CACHPQGSSYEQYF
J: TRBJ1-5; V: TRBV12-3/TRBV12-4; D: NA; size: NA; DNA: TGTGCCAGCAGGTTGACAGTAAATCAGCCCCAGCATTTT; CDR3: CASRLTVNQPQHF
J: TRBJ2-1; V: TRBV12-3/TRBV12-4; D: NA; size: NA; DNA: TGTGCCAGCAGGGAGGGACCCAGCTCCTACAATGAGCAGTTCTTC; CDR3: CASREGPSSYNEQFF
J: TRBJ2-3; V: TRBV20-1; D: NA; size: NA; DNA: TGCAGTGCTATGGGGGGGCTCCACGGGGATACGCAGTATTTT; CDR3: CSAMGGLHGDTQYF
J: TRBJ1-2; V: TRBV12-3/TRBV12-4; D: NA; size: few; DNA: TGTGCCAGCACCACCCAATCAGGGGCCTATGGCTACACCTTC; CDR3: CASTTQSGAYGYTF
J: TRBJ1-2; V: TRBV7-2; D: TRBD1; size: few; DNA: TGTGCCAGCAGCCCAATGTCGGGACAGGGGAGCTACACCTTC; CDR3: CASSPMSGQGSYTF
J: TRBJ2-3; V: TRBV5-1; D: TRBD1; size: few; DNA: TGCGCCAGCAGCTTGAAAGACAGGGCCACAGATACGCAGTATTTT; CDR3: CASSLKDRATDTQYF
J: TRBJ2-5; V: TRBV6-1; D: TRBD1; size: NA; DNA: TGTGCCAGCAGTATGCGGACAGGGGCACTTGGAGAGACCCAGTACTTC; CDR3: CASSMRTGALGETQYF
J: TRBJ2-1; V: TRBV19; D: NA; size: NA; DNA: TGTGCCAGTAGTGGAAACGGTTGGAATGAGCAGTTCTTC; CDR3: CASSGNGWNEQFF
J: TRBJ1-2; V: TRBV12-3/TRBV12-4; D: TRBD1; size: NA; DNA: TGTGCCAGCAGGGCGACAGGGAACTATGGCTACACCTTC; CDR3: CASRATGNYGYTF
J: TRBJ2-1; V: TRBV5-1; D: TRBD1; size: NA; DNA: TGCGCCAGCAGCTTTGTTGGGACAGGAGCATACAATGAGCAGTTCTTC; CDR3: CASSFVGTGAYNEQFF
J: TRBJ2-3; V: TRBV12-3/TRBV12-4; D: TRBD2; size: few; DNA: TGTGCCAGCAGTGGCCCCGCGGGGGGGCGTACAGATACGCAGTATTTT; CDR3: CASSGPAGGRTDTQYF
J: TRBJ2-7; V: TRBV9; D: TRBD2; size: few; DNA: TGTGCCAGCGCGAGGCGGGGGGGGGCCTACGAGCAGTACTTC; CDR3: CASARRGGAYEQYF
J: TRBJ1-2; V: TRBV20-1; D: TRBD1; size: NA; DNA: TGCAGTGCTAGAGACAGGGGGCCTAGCTATGGCTACACCTTC; CDR3: CSARDRGPSYGYTF
J: TRBJ2-1; V: TRBV7-9; D: TRBD2; size: few; DNA: TGTGCCAGCAGCTTCAGGCTAGCGGGGGGGCCTCATGAGCAGTTCTTC; CDR3: CASSFRLAGGPHEQFF
J: TRBJ2-7; V: TRBV27; D: TRBD2; size: NA; DNA: TGTGCCAGCAGTTTTAGGACTAGCGGCTACGAGCAGTACTTC; CDR3: CASSFRTSGYEQYF
J: TRBJ2-6; V: TRBV5-1; D: NA; size: many; DNA: TGCGCCAGCAGCTTACGGGATGGGGCCAACGTCCTGACTTTC; CDR3: CASSLRDGANVLTF
J: TRBJ2-1; V: TRBV18; D: TRBD2; size: NA; DNA: TGTGCCAGCTTGGACGGGACTACCTACAATGAGCAGTTCTTC; CDR3: CASLDGTTYNEQFF